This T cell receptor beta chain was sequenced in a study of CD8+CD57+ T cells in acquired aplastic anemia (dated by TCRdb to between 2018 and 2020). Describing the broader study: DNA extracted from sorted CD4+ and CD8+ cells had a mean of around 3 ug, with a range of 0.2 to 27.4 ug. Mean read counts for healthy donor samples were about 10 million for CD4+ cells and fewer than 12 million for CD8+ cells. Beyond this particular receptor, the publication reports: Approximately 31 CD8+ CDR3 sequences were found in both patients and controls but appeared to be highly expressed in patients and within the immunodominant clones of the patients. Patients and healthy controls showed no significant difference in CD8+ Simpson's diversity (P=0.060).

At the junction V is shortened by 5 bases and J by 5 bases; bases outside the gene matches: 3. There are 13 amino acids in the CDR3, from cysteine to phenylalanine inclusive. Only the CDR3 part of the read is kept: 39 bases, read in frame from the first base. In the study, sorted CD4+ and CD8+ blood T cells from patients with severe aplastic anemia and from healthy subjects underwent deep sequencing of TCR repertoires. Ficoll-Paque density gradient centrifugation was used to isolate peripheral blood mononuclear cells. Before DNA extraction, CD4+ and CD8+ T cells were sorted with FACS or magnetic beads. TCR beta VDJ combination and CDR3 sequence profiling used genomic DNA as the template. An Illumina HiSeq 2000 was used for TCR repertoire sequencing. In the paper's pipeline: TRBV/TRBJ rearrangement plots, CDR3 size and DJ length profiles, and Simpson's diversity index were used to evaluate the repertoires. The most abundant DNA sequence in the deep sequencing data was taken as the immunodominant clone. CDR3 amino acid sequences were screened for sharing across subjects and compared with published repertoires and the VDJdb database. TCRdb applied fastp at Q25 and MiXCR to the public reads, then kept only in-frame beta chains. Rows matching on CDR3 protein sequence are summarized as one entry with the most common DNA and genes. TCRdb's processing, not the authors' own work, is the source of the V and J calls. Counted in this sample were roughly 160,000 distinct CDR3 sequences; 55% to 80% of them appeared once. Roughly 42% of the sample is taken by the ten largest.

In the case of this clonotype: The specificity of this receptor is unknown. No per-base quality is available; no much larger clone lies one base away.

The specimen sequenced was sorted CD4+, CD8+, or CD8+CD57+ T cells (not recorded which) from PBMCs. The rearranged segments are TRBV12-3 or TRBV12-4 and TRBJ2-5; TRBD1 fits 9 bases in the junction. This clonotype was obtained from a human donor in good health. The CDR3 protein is CASSMTGGETQYF. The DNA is TGTGCCAGCAGTATGACAGGGGGGGAGACCCAGTACTTC.